A single sample gave rise to the 6 T cell receptor beta chains below, sequenced in a study of T cell repertoires in cytomegalovirus infection. TCRdb used MiXCR to reprocess the reads, holding one entry per CDR3 protein. The sample includes hundreds of thousands of distinct CDR3 sequences, roughly 35% of them seen just once. Material: PBMCs. These receptors were taken from a human donor in good health (CMV status not recorded). Some clones in this sample may be carry-over from other donors' samples.

V is TRBV10-3 and J is TRBJ2-3, with 16 nucleotides matching TRBD2. Germline CDR1 reads ENHRY; CDR2 reads SYGVKD. CDR3 size: 19 residues. V shed 8 bases and J 2 bases; nucleotides not matched to a gene: 13. The DNA of the CDR3 is TGTGCCATCGGAACCGGGACTAGCGGGAGGGCCCGGAACACAGATACGCAGTATTTT. Its translation: CAIGTGTSGRARNTDTQYF.

This clonotype was picked up a small number of times. The chain has TRBV7-9 and TRBJ2-7; 9 bases match TRBD1. The CDR3 spans 14 residues. Germline V gives CDR1 SEHNR, CDR2 FQNEAQ (reference sequence). J lost 5 bases, V lost 2 bases, and 4 bases had no gene match. The chain's CDR3 is CASSLWDRDHEQYF. The DNA for the CDR3 is TGTGCCAGCAGCTTATGGGACAGGGACCACGAGCAGTACTTC.

This clonotype appeared a few times. The genes are TRBV4-1 and TRBJ1-6; 7 bases match TRBD1. Germline V gene data show CDR1 as MGHRA and CDR2 as YSYEKL. This CDR3 is 16 amino acids long. Losses at the gene ends were 0 bases for V and 9 bases for J; bases not matched to a gene: 8. The CDR3 loop reads CASSQDLGRGPSPLHF. Here the CDR3 DNA reads TGCGCCAGCAGCCAAGATCTCGGGAGGGGGCCTTCACCCCTCCACTTT.

This clonotype appeared a few times. V is TRBV6-5 and J is TRBJ2-1; TRBD2 aligns across 10 bases. Losses at the gene ends were 2 bases for V and 3 bases for J; bases not matched to a gene: 1. Germline CDR1 and CDR2: MNHEY and SVGAGI. This CDR3 spans 15 amino acids. The CDR3 region is CASSYSGGDYNEQFF. CDR3 bases: TGTGCCAGCAGTTACAGCGGGGGGGACTACAATGAGCAGTTCTTC.

The chain links TRBV19 to TRBJ2-6; D remains unclear. From germline, CDR1 is LNHDA and CDR2 SQIVND (reference sequence). Trimming cost V 11 bases and J 2 bases, with 1 base left between them. The CDR3 totals 10 residues. In DNA form, the CDR3 reads TGTGCCGCTGGGGCCAACGTCCTGACTTTC. Residues: CAAGANVLTF.

This clonotype was picked up a small number of times. The chain employs TRBV2 and TRBJ1-6, with 7 bases aligning to TRBD1. V gave up 4 bases and J gave up 15 bases; unmatched junction bases: 6. The germline V gene encodes CDR1 SNHLY and CDR2 FYNNEI. CDR3 length: 12 amino acids. Here the CDR3 reads CASSVSQGLLHF. CDR3 in DNA: TGTGCCAGCAGTGTTTCACAGGGGCTCCTCCACTTT.